Given below is one T cell receptor beta chain in context. Profiled with immunoSEQ multiplex PCR; TCRdb holds only in-frame clones, not every one. The table has over 80,000 clones, 79% seen once. The entry originates in a study of control samples from healthy donors and cancer patients. The CDR3 totals 13 residues. Germline CDR1 and CDR2: MGHRA and YSYEKL. The V end was cut by 5 bases, the J end by 0 bases, with 4 bases between. The chain recombines TRBV4-1 with TRBJ1-4; D is unclear. The sequencing input was blood. This sequence was found in a woman aged 25 to 39 in good health. As DNA, the CDR3 is TGCGCCAGCAGCAGGGCAACTAATGAAAAACTGTTTTTT. It encodes CASSRATNEKLFF.